This T cell receptor (beta chain) was sequenced for a study of T cells after yellow fever vaccination. From germline, CDR1 is SGHRS and CDR2 YFSETQ. The CDR3 is made up of 11 amino acids. Trimming removed 5 bases from V and 2 bases from J, with 5 bases in between. The 5'RACE template-switching step produced TCR cDNA and added a universal primer site and UMIs. TCRdb recomputed calls from the 5' RACE reads with MiXCR, one row per CDR3 protein. The sample records under 200,000 distinct CDR3 sequences, around 10% being singletons. Study-wide results and caveats: Sorted repertoires could include abundant contaminating clonotypes from bulk cells. Most clones from primary vaccination were detected again post-booster (roughly 95% CD4, 88% CD8).

Points on this clonotype: The target antigen is unknown.

The sequence was collected from a man aged 18 to 30 who received the YFV17D yellow fever vaccine. The specimen was CD8+ T cells sorted from PBMCs, collected 15 days after the yellow fever booster vaccination. This chain uses TRBV5-1 with TRBJ2-7; D unclear. CDR3 DNA sequence: TGCGCCAGCAGACTAACCTACGAGCAGTACTTC. The encoded protein is CASRLTYEQYF.